Sequencing of this TCR beta chain was carried out in a study of cytomegalovirus exposure and HLA in healthy donors. Findings and caveats of the study: Accounts indicate the classifier identified cytomegalovirus status with strong specificity and sensitivity. It was found in a later analysis that first-cohort TCR clusters tended to co-occur in the 100 to 150 validation repertoires. In vitro, a few CMV-associated chains proved specific for CMV antigens.

The assay was immunoSEQ multiplex PCR, and TCRdb's table has in-frame clones only and misses some. The table lists more than 250,000 clones, around 86% of them singletons. Notes on this clone: Its antigen is still unknown.

The study drew the donors from its approximately 120-subject validation cohort, separate from the approximately 700-subject first cohort. This TCR derives from a woman younger than 30 in good health and CMV-seronegative. The material sequenced was PBMCs.

In DNA form, the CDR3 reads TGTGCCAGCAGAAGGGGGGGAGCGAGTACCGGGGAGCTGTTTTTT. As protein: CASRRGGASTGELFF. J is TRBJ2-2 and V is TRBV2, with D possibly being TRBD2 (7 bases). Trimming took 6 bases from V and 5 from J, leaving 16 bases between them. Looked up from germline, CDR1 is SNHLY and CDR2 is FYNNEI. The CDR3 is 15 amino acids.